What follows are 5 T cell receptor beta chains derived from one specimen sequenced in a study of blood T cell repertoires in COVID-19. Assay used: immunoSEQ multiplex PCR; TCRdb lists only in-frame clones, some missing. The table lists about 140,000 clones, 70% to 85% of them singletons. Sequencing input: peripheral blood. These receptors originate from a man aged 60-69 years with acute or convalescent COVID-19.

This chain connects TRBV15 to TRBJ2-2; D remains unclear. The CDR3 totals 13 residues. Trimming took off 3 bases at V and 4 bases at J, with 6 bases between the two ends. CDR1 is LNHNV and CDR2 is YYDKDF in the germline V gene (reference sequence). CDR3 in amino acids: CATSSTSTGELFF. CDR3 in DNA: TGTGCCACCAGCAGTACAAGCACCGGGGAGCTGTTTTTT.

The chain carries TRBV9 and TRBJ1-1; a possible D gene is TRBD1 (6 bases). The CDR3 runs 15 residues. Trimming left V 3 bases short and J 4 bases short, with 16 bases between. The germline gives CDR1 SGDLS, CDR2 YYNGEE. CDR3 amino acids: CASSGGPGRITEAFF. Here the CDR3 DNA reads TGTGCCAGCAGCGGGGGGCCGGGGCGGATCACTGAAGCTTTCTTT. Filled out from reference TRBV9 and TRBJ1-1, the complete variable domain reads DSGVTQTPKHLITATGQRVTLRCSPRSGDLSVYWYQQSLDQGLQFLIQYYNGEERAKGNILERFSAQQFPDLHSELNLSSLELGDSALYFCASSGGPGRITEAFFGQGTRLTVV.

The chain uses TRBV5-1 and TRBJ2-7; D possibly corresponds to TRBD1 (6 bases). CDR1 SGHRS and CDR2 YFSETQ come from the germline V gene. The CDR3 contains 13 residues. With 0 bases removed from V and 5 bases from J, the gap between germline ends came to 9 bases. The CDR3 DNA follows: TGCGCCAGCAGCTTGGGGGACAACCACGAGCAGTACTTC. Translating it yields CASSLGDNHEQYF.

The V call is TRBV6-2 or TRBV6-3, the J call TRBJ1-4; no clear D gene. The CDR3 is 15 residues long. The V end was cut by 5 bases, the J end by 7 bases, with 17 bases between. Germline CDR1 reads MNHEY; CDR2 reads SVGEGT. The CDR3 region is CASSQPGRRAEKLFF. Written as DNA, the CDR3 is TGTGCCAGCAGTCAACCGGGGAGGAGAGCTGAAAAACTGTTTTTT.

The rearrangement links TRBV27 to TRBJ1-2; TRBD1 agrees at 8 bases. The CDR3 sequence is 15 residues long. Germline V gives CDR1 MNHEY, CDR2 SMNVEV (reference sequence). J was trimmed by 2 bases and V by 7 bases; bases with no gene match: 9. The DNA for the CDR3 is TGTGCCAGCACCCCCGGGACAGGCGGGAACTATGGCTACACCTTC. The encoded protein is CASTPGTGGNYGYTF.